These T cell receptor beta chains were read from a single sample in a study of blood T cell repertoires in COVID-19. TCRdb's table, derived via immunoSEQ multiplex PCR, lists solely in-frame clones and lacks some. Among approximately 180,000 clones listed, about 83% were seen once. The sample comprised peripheral blood. The receptors were sampled from a person between 65 and 79 years old with COVID-19, enrolled during active disease. Both conserved end residues are part of each CDR3. Each record gives: D gene, J gene, clone size, V gene, CDR3 protein, CDR3 DNA. A D gene is named only where the DNA matches it firmly. Clone size is stated in some rows and not others, as once, few, many or a class when expanded.

.	TRBJ2-5	.	TRBV7-2	CASSQKGLTETQYF	TGTGCCAGCAGCCAGAAGGGACTTACAGAGACCCAGTACTTC
.	TRBJ2-2	few	TRBV7-3	CASSFSRSPGELFF	TGTGCCAGCAGCTTCTCTCGGAGTCCCGGGGAGCTGTTTTTT
.	TRBJ1-5	.	TRBV7-2	CASSLSGIRNQPQHF	TGTGCCAGCAGCTTATCCGGGATACGCAATCAGCCCCAGCATTTT
TRBD2	TRBJ2-3	.	TRBV20-1	CRAGDTDTQYF	TGCAGAGCGGGGGACACAGATACGCAGTATTTT
TRBD1	TRBJ1-2	few	TRBV12-3/TRBV12-4	CASTYRGGYGYTF	TGTGCCAGCACCTACAGGGGTGGGTATGGCTACACCTTC
TRBD2	TRBJ2-5	.	TRBV29-1	CSAEPGGEETQYF	TGCAGCGCCGAGCCCGGGGGGGAGGAGACCCAGTACTTC
.	TRBJ1-2	.	TRBV2	CASKENYGYTF	TGTGCCAGCAAAGAGAACTATGGCTACACCTTC
.	TRBJ1-2	.	TRBV19	CASSIPGGVVYGYTF	TGTGCCAGTAGTATTCCCGGGGGGGTCGTCTATGGCTACACCTTC
.	TRBJ2-2	.	TRBV19	CASSMTITGELFF	TGTGCCAGTAGTATGACTATCACCGGGGAGCTGTTTTTT
TRBD2	TRBJ2-3	.	TRBV5-1	CASSLAGGGAIDTQYF	TGCGCCAGCAGCTTGGCTGGCGGGGGGGCCATAGATACGCAGTATTTT
.	TRBJ1-1	.	TRBV6-2/TRBV6-3	CASSPQERKAFF	TGTGCCAGCAGTCCACAGGAACGGAAAGCTTTCTTT
.	TRBJ2-4	once	TRBV3-1/TRBV3-2	CASSQGLAKNIQYF	TGTGCCAGCAGCCAAGGACTAGCCAAAAACATTCAGTACTTC
TRBD2	TRBJ2-7	.	TRBV28	CASSPQLAGGREQYF	TGTGCCAGCAGCCCCCAATTAGCGGGAGGAAGGGAGCAGTACTTC
TRBD1	TRBJ2-7	.	TRBV3-1/TRBV3-2	CASNWTGKSSYEQYF	TGTGCCAGCAACTGGACAGGGAAGAGCTCCTACGAGCAGTACTTC
.	TRBJ1-2	.	TRBV10-2	CASRDITNYGYTF	TGCGCCAGCAGAGACATAACCAACTATGGCTACACCTTC
.	TRBJ2-1	.	TRBV7-3	CASSLIPLGQGKESEQFF	TGTGCCAGCAGCTTAATCCCCCTGGGGCAGGGGAAAGAGAGTGAGCAGTTCTTC
.	TRBJ1-4	.	TRBV5-6	CASSSDATNEKLFF	TGTGCCAGCAGCTCAGATGCAACTAATGAAAAACTGTTTTTT
.	TRBJ1-2	.	TRBV19	CASRTGVGFGGYTF	TGTGCCAGTAGAACAGGCGTCGGCTTCGGTGGCTACACCTTC
TRBD2	TRBJ2-7	.	TRBV3-1/TRBV3-2	CASSSTRTSGSWQYF	TGTGCCAGCAGTTCAACCCGGACTAGCGGGAGTTGGCAGTACTTC
.	TRBJ1-2	few	TRBV12-3/TRBV12-4	CASSQGLYGYTF	TGTGCCAGCAGTCAGGGACTCTATGGCTACACCTTC
.	TRBJ1-4	.	TRBV7-2	CASSFMSSGTTNEKLFF	TGTGCCAGCAGCTTTATGAGCTCGGGGACAACTAATGAAAAACTGTTTTTT
.	TRBJ1-1	.	TRBV19	CASSWSLNTEAFF	TGTGCCAGTTCATGGAGCCTGAACACTGAAGCTTTCTTT
TRBD1	TRBJ1-2	.	TRBV6-1	CASSELGQGYGYTF	TGTGCCAGCAGTGAACTGGGACAGGGCTATGGCTACACCTTC
.	TRBJ1-4	.	TRBV28	CASSSTPTNEKLFF	TGTGCCAGCAGTTCAACACCAACTAATGAAAAACTGTTTTTT
TRBD1	TRBJ2-6	.	TRBV7-3	CASSLISPIRGQGASGANVLTF	TGTGCCAGCAGCTTAATATCCCCAATTAGGGGACAGGGGGCCTCTGGGGCCAACGTCCTGACTTTC
TRBD1	TRBJ1-3	few	TRBV7-2	CASSSGGAGSGNTIYF	TGTGCCAGCAGCTCAGGGGGCGCAGGGTCTGGAAACACCATATATTTT
.	TRBJ2-7	.	TRBV5-5	CASSYGQPLTSEQYF	TGTGCCAGCAGCTATGGACAACCTCTTACCAGCGAGCAGTACTTC
.	TRBJ1-5	.	TRBV7-6	CASSPVGRSNQPQHF	TGTGCCAGCAGCCCAGTGGGCCGGTCCAATCAGCCCCAGCATTTT
.	TRBJ1-2	.	TRBV19	CASSANGLANYGYTF	TGTGCCAGTAGCGCAAACGGGTTAGCTAACTATGGCTACACCTTC
.	TRBJ2-2	.	TRBV30	CAYLRGWVTGELFF	TGTGCCTACCTCCGGGGTTGGGTCACCGGGGAGCTGTTTTTT
.	TRBJ1-4	few	TRBV19	CASSIANSVNEKLFF	TGTGCCAGTAGTATCGCTAACTCCGTAAATGAAAAACTGTTTTTT
TRBD1	TRBJ2-5	.	TRBV11-2	CASSLGTGVIRHETQYF	TGTGCCAGCAGCCTCGGGACAGGGGTGATTCGACACGAGACCCAGTACTTC
.	TRBJ2-5	.	TRBV28	CASSAGETQYF	TGTGCCAGCAGTGCGGGAGAGACCCAGTACTTC
.	TRBJ1-5	.	TRBV6-5	CASRAGNQPQHF	TGTGCCAGCAGAGCCGGCAATCAGCCCCAGCATTTT
TRBD2	TRBJ2-2	.	TRBV27	CASSRGANTGELFF	TGTGCCAGCAGTCGGGGGGCGAACACCGGGGAGCTGTTTTTT
TRBD1	TRBJ2-3	.	TRBV11-3	CASSLGGTGSRDTQYF	TGTGCCAGCAGCTTAGGCGGGACAGGCAGTCGGGATACGCAGTATTTT
.	TRBJ2-1	.	TRBV7-3	CASSLMQLAGEQFF	TGTGCCAGCAGCTTAATGCAGTTGGCTGGTGAGCAGTTCTTC
TRBD1	TRBJ2-2	.	TRBV3-1/TRBV3-2	CASSAIRTGVPGELFF	TGTGCCAGCAGCGCCATTCGGACAGGGGTGCCCGGGGAGCTGTTTTTT
TRBD1	TRBJ1-5	.	TRBV29-1	CSAAGTGANQPQHF	TGCAGCGCCGCCGGGACAGGGGCAAATCAGCCCCAGCATTTT
.	TRBJ2-3	.	TRBV4-3	CASSQGQPTDTQYF	TGCGCCAGCAGCCAAGGACAGCCCACAGATACGCAGTATTTT
.	TRBJ2-5	.	TRBV19	CASSITADQETQYF	TGTGCCAGTAGTATTACCGCGGACCAAGAGACCCAGTACTTC
.	TRBJ2-3	.	TRBV10-3	CAISIPPGEDTQYF	TGTGCCATCAGTATCCCGCCGGGGGAGGATACGCAGTATTTT
.	TRBJ1-1	.	TRBV19	CASSVYLNTEAFF	TGTGCCAGTAGTGTCTATCTGAACACTGAAGCTTTCTTT
.	TRBJ1-1	.	TRBV4-3	CASSQDRVNTEAFF	TGCGCCAGCAGCCAAGATCGGGTGAACACTGAAGCTTTCTTT
.	TRBJ2-2	once	TRBV5-1	CASSALGAGGELFF	TGCGCCAGCAGCGCACTAGGAGCGGGCGGGGAGCTGTTTTTT
.	TRBJ2-1	.	TRBV15	CATSRDRGEQFF	TGTGCCACCAGCAGAGATCGGGGTGAGCAGTTCTTC
.	TRBJ2-4	once	TRBV29-1	CSGPTVGVLAKNIQYF	TGCAGCGGGCCGACAGTTGGGGTGCTAGCCAAAAACATTCAGTACTTC
.	TRBJ2-5	.	TRBV18	CASSPAETQYF	TGTGCCAGCTCACCTGCGGAGACCCAGTACTTC
.	TRBJ2-3	.	TRBV19	CASSRNAVVDTQYF	TGTGCCAGTAGTAGAAACGCCGTAGTGGATACGCAGTATTTT
TRBD1	TRBJ1-5	few	TRBV27	CASSLTGGFQPQHF	TGTGCCAGCAGTTTGACAGGGGGGTTTCAGCCCCAGCATTTT